Below are 17 T cell receptor beta chains sequenced from a single sample in a study of regulatory and conventional T cells in RAG deficiency. Blood CD4+ CD25-low CD127-high conventional T cells supplied the genomic DNA template. The data were produced by immunoSEQ multiplex PCR, yet TCRdb's version contains in-frame clones alone and is incomplete. Altogether more than 40,000 clones are present, approximately 90% being singletons, with the ten largest covering 0.51%. The same data also went into a second study, on regulatory T cells. This second study says: Amplification used 52 TRBV primers and 13 TRBJ primers.

The specimen was CD4+ effector T cells sorted from blood. These receptors were collected from a human donor in good health.

The count of this clone is one. This chain joins TRBV18 and TRBJ2-2, with D tentatively TRBD1 (6 bases). Trimming left V 5 bases short and J 2 bases short, with 18 bases between. The CDR3 consists of 17 residues. The germline V gene has CDR1 KGHSH and CDR2 LQKENI. CDR3 coding DNA: TGTGCCAGCTCAGCTCAGCACGGGACAACTAACACCGGGGAGCTGTTTTTT. Residues: CASSAQHGTTNTGELFF. Based on the CDR3 plus reference TRBV18 and TRBJ2-2, the full variable domain is NAGVMQNPRHLVRRRGQEARLRCSPMKGHSHVYWYRQLPEEGLKFMVYLQKENIIDESGMPKERFSAEFPKEGPSILRIQQVVRGDSAAYFCASSAQHGTTNTGELFFGEGSRLTVL.

This chain links TRBV5-1 with TRBJ1-1; the D is unclear. Germline V gene data show CDR1 as SGHRS and CDR2 as YFSETQ. Deletions cut 0 bases from V and 2 bases from J, with 8 bases between. CDR3 size: 14 residues. The DNA for the CDR3 is TGCGCCAGCAGCTTGGCGCCTCCTAACACTGAAGCTTTCTTT. It is translated as CASSLAPPNTEAFF.

The rearrangement links TRBV7-2 to TRBJ2-1; 9 bases fit TRBD1. CDR1 SGHTA and CDR2 FQGNSA come from the germline V gene. J lost 8 bases, V lost 1 base, and 6 bases had no gene match. The CDR3 length is 15 residues. The CDR3 sequence is CASSLVGTGNDEQFF. For the CDR3, the DNA is TGTGCCAGCAGCTTAGTGGGGACAGGGAACGATGAGCAGTTCTTC.

There are a few counts of this clone. Other DNA variants within this sample encode the same CDR3. The CDR3 here is CASSLTGNYGYTF. The CDR3 coding sequence is TGTGCCAGCAGTTTAACGGGCAACTATGGCTACACCTTC. The V and J genes are TRBV28 and TRBJ1-2; no clear D. Germline V gene sequence: CDR1 MDHEN, CDR2 SYDVKM. V was pared by 2 bases and J by 2 bases, with 6 bases between. The CDR3 contains 13 residues.

This clone was seen a single time. J is TRBJ1-2 and V is TRBV6-6; no clear D gene. CDR3 length: 13 residues. V lost 2 bases and J 8 bases, leaving 12 bases between the germline ends. Germline V gene sequence: CDR1 MNHNY, CDR2 SVGAGI (reference sequence). CDR3 loop: CASSYLGERGYTF. The DNA of the CDR3 is TGTGCCAGCAGTTACCTGGGAGAGAGGGGCTACACCTTC.

V and J are TRBV13 and TRBJ2-4; D ambiguous. The germline V and J ends were trimmed by 6 bases and 6 bases, with 24 bases remaining between them. There are 17 residues in the CDR3. The germline CDR1 and CDR2 sequences are PRHDT and FYEKMQ (reference sequence). This CDR3 is CASSPSGLTPSRNIQYF. CDR3 bases: TGTGCCAGCAGTCCCTCCGGCTTGACCCCCTCGAGAAACATTCAGTACTTC.

This chain joins TRBV6-6 and TRBJ1-4; D gene ambiguous. The V end was cut by 7 bases, the J end by 0 bases, with 12 bases between. There are 15 residues in the CDR3. Germline loops: CDR1 MNHNY, CDR2 SVGAGI (reference sequence). The CDR3 region has the DNA TGTGCCAGCAAACATGAGGGTGCAACTAATGAAAAACTGTTTTTT. It specifies CASKHEGATNEKLFF.

This clone came up once. The chain joins TRBV6-5 to TRBJ1-2; D perhaps matches TRBD1 (5 bases). With 8 bases removed from V and 2 bases from J, the gap between germline ends came to 15 bases. Germline assignment: CDR1 MNHEY and CDR2 SVGAGI. CDR3 length: 14 residues. CDR3 residues: CASGFPRVNYGYTF. DNA for the CDR3: TGTGCCAGCGGATTCCCCAGGGTCAACTATGGCTACACCTTC.

The CDR3 is CASSPTTVTNYGYTF. The CDR3 DNA reads as TGTGCCAGCAGTCCTACCACGGTCACTAACTATGGCTACACCTTC. The rearrangement uses TRBV6-5 and TRBJ1-2, with D unresolved. The CDR3 has 15 amino acids. Trimming took off 5 bases at V and 0 bases at J, with 13 bases between the two ends. Germline lookup yields CDR1 MNHEY and CDR2 SVGAGI.

V and J are TRBV15 and TRBJ1-5, with TRBD1 matching 7 bases. CDR1 LNHNV and CDR2 YYDKDF come from the germline V gene (reference sequence). CDR3 length: 16 residues. V trimming: 2 bases; J trimming: 0 bases; junction bases outside the gene matches: 4. CDR3 coding DNA: TGTGCCACCAGCAGACCCGGGACAGCTAGCAATCAGCCCCAGCATTTT. Its protein is CATSRPGTASNQPQHF.

J is TRBJ1-3 and V is TRBV4-2; the match to TRBD1 covers 7 bases. J gave up 0 bases and V 2 bases, and 4 bases lay outside the gene matches. The V gene's germline CDR1 is LGHNA and CDR2 YNFKEQ. The CDR3 covers 16 residues. CDR3: CASSQTGANSGNTIYF. For the CDR3, the DNA is TGTGCCAGCAGCCAAACAGGGGCCAACTCTGGAAACACCATATATTTT.

This clone has more than one count but fewer than ten. The V gene is TRBV19, the J gene TRBJ1-3; perhaps TRBD1 as D (6 bases). V shed 7 bases and J shed 6 bases, with 19 bases lying between them. CDR3 length: 15 amino acids. Germline V gene lookup returns CDR1 LNHDA and CDR2 SQIVND (reference sequence). The chain's CDR3 is CASTESGGRINTIYF. CDR3 nucleotide sequence: TGTGCCAGTACCGAAAGCGGGGGGCGTATAAACACCATATATTTT.

The chain links TRBV18 to TRBJ2-7; D is unclear. Trimming removed 0 bases at V and 2 bases at J, with 8 bases between. This CDR3 comprises 14 residues. Germline values: CDR1 KGHSH, CDR2 LQKENI. The CDR3 bases are TGTGCCAGCTCACCACCGGACGGAGCCTACGAGCAGTACTTC. Its protein product is CASSPPDGAYEQYF.

V gene TRBV10-3 combines with J gene TRBJ1-5; D possibly corresponds to TRBD1 (5 bases). Per the germline V gene, CDR1 is ENHRY and CDR2 is SYGVKD. The CDR3 totals 16 residues. Trimming took 4 bases from V and 6 from J, leaving 19 bases between them. The CDR3 DNA is TGTGCCATCAGTGGGGTGGACCAGACTGGGGGTCAGCCCCAGCATTTT. This codes for CAISGVDQTGGQPQHF.

The J gene is TRBJ1-3, the V gene TRBV5-1; D is unclear. CDR1 SGHRS and CDR2 YFSETQ come from the germline V gene. The V gene lost 0 bases and the J gene lost 0 bases, with 10 bases spanning the gap. This CDR3 spans 16 amino acids. The CDR3 bases are TGCGCCAGCAGCTTGGATTCGCCGACCTCTGGAAACACCATATATTTT. Translation gives CASSLDSPTSGNTIYF.

This clone occurred once. This rearrangement joins TRBV19 to TRBJ1-1; D ambiguous. The germline V and J ends were trimmed by 6 bases and 4 bases, with 12 bases remaining between them. CDR3 length: 13 amino acids. Germline V gene lookup returns CDR1 LNHDA and CDR2 SQIVND (reference sequence). The CDR3 bases are TGTGCCAGTAGAGGAGGCGGCCCCACTGAAGCTTTCTTT. Translated: CASRGGGPTEAFF.

CDR3 amino acids: CASSRGRLAHSYEQYF. The CDR3 DNA sequence: TGTGCCAGTAGTAGGGGAAGACTAGCGCATTCCTACGAGCAGTACTTC. The genes are TRBV19 and TRBJ2-7; 8 nucleotides line up with TRBD2. The CDR3 consists of 16 residues. V lost 4 bases and J lost 1; bases outside the gene matches: 9. Per germline, CDR1 LNHDA and CDR2 SQIVND (reference sequence).